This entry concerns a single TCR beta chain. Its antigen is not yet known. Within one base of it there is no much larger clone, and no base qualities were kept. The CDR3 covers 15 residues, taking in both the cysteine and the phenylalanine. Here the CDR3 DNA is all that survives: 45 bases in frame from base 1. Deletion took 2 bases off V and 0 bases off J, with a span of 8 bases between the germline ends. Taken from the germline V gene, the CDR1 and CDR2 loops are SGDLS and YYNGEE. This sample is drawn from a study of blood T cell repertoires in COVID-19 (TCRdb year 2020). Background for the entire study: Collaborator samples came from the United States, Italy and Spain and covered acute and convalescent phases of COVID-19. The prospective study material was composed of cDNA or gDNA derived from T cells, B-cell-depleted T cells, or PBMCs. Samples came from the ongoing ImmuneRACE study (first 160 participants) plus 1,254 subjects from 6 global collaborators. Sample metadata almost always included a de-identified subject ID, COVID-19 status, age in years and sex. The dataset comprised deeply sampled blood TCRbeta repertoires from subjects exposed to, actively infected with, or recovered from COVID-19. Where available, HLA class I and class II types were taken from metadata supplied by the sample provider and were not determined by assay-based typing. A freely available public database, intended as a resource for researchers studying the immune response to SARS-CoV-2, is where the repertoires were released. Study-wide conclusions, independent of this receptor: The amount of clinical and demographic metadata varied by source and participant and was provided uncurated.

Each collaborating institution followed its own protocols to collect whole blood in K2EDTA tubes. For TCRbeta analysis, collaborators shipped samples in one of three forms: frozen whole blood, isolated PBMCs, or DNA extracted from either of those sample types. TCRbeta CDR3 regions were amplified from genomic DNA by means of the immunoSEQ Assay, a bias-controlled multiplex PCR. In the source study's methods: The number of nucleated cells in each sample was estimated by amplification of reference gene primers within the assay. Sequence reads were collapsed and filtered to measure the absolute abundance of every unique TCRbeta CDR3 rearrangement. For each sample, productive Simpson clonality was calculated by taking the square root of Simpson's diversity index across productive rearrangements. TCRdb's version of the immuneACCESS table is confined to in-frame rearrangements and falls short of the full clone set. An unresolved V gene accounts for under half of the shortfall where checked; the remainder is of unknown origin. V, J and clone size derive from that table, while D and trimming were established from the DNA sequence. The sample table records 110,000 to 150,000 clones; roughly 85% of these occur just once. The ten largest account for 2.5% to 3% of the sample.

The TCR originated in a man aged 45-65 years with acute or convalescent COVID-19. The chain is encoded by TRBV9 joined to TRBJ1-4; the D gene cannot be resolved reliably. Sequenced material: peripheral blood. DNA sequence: TGTGCCAGCAGCGTTAGTCCTGCAACTAATGAAAAACTGTTTTTT. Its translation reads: CASSVSPATNEKLFF.